One sample yielded the 12 T cell receptor beta chains listed below, sequenced in a study of OX40 agonist ivuxolimab in advanced cancers. This table comes from immunoSEQ multiplex PCR, and its TCRdb copy is limited to in-frame clones, with some not included. The table includes approximately 80,000 clones, roughly 88% detected once. Sequenced here: CD4+ or CD8+ T cells sorted from blood, sampled in a trial of the OX40 agonist ivuxolimab. Receptors were obtained from an adult with an advanced solid tumor such as melanoma, head and neck, liver or kidney cancer.

This clone was observed a few times. The rearrangement joins TRBV5-4 to TRBJ2-1, with TRBD1 as a possible D gene (6 bases). Germline V gives CDR1 SGHNT, CDR2 YYREEE (reference sequence). The CDR3 has 12 amino acids. V dropped 2 bases and J dropped 10 bases, with 10 bases sitting between them. The CDR3 DNA reads as TGTGCCAGCAGCTTACAGGGTGGGGAGCAGTTCTTC. Protein: CASSLQGGEQFF.

The V gene is TRBV2, the J gene TRBJ2-3; D perhaps matches TRBD2 (5 bases). V shed 8 bases and J shed 3 bases, with 15 bases lying between them. The V gene's germline CDR1 is SNHLY and CDR2 FYNNEI. The CDR3 length is 14 residues. The CDR3, as DNA: TGTGCCAGCCGGACTCTCTTTGGGACAGATACGCAGTATTTT. Translation: CASRTLFGTDTQYF.

V gene TRBV21-1 combines with J gene TRBJ2-3; TRBD2 reflects the table's D call only, with no check against the DNA. TRBV21-1 is annotated as a pseudogene. The CDR3 totals 18 residues. As DNA, the CDR3 is TGTGCCAGCAGCAAACTAGGAACACGGAGCGGGAGAACAGATACGCAGTATTTT. Its translation: CASSKLGTRSGRTDTQYF.

About this clone itself: At one end the junction does not follow the germline gene, possibly because of a read error. This chain connects TRBV7-2 to TRBJ2-3, with D unclear. The germline CDR1 and CDR2 sequences are SGHTA and FQGNSA. The CDR3 has 11 amino acids. CDR3 in amino acids: CANSLSDTQYF. The CDR3 nucleotides read TGTGCCAACAGCTTATCCGATACGCAGTATTTT.

With regard to this clone: One junction end disagrees with the germline gene, perhaps due to a read error. This chain uses TRBV7-9 with TRBJ2-3; D unclear. Germline CDR1 is SEHNR and CDR2 is FQNEAQ (reference sequence). The CDR3 contains 14 residues. For the CDR3, the DNA is TGTGCCAGCAGCGTAGAGTACAGCAGAGATACGCAGTATTTT. This codes for CASSVEYSRDTQYF.

The chain recombines TRBV30 with TRBJ2-7, with 8 bases matching TRBD1. This CDR3 has 14 amino acids. J gave up 1 base and V 1 base, and 3 bases lay outside the gene matches. The germline V gene has CDR1 GTSNPN and CDR2 SVGIG (reference sequence). The CDR3 sequence is CAWSAGGASYEQYF. CDR3 nucleotides: TGTGCCTGGAGTGCAGGGGGCGCTTCCTACGAGCAGTACTTC.

This chain connects TRBV7-9 to TRBJ2-1; 11 nucleotides match TRBD2. The J segment lost 2 bases and the V segment lost 8 bases, leaving 8 bases of the junction unmatched. The length of the CDR3 is 16 residues. Germline V gene sequence: CDR1 SEHNR, CDR2 FQNEAQ (reference sequence). In DNA form, the CDR3 reads TGTGCCAGCGGTCCGGGACTAGCGGTTCCCTACAATGAGCAGTTCTTC. Translation gives CASGPGLAVPYNEQFF.

The chain employs TRBV11-3 and TRBJ2-1; D is ambiguous. Per germline, CDR1 SGHNT and CDR2 YENEEA. CDR3 length: 12 amino acids. V was trimmed by 2 bases and J by 9 bases, leaving 8 bases between them. The CDR3 region is CASSLNDREQFF. CDR3 nucleotides: TGTGCCAGCAGCTTAAATGACCGTGAGCAGTTCTTC. The entire variable domain, with the rest obtained from reference TRBV11-3 and TRBJ2-1, is as follows: EAGVVQSPRYKIIEKKQPVAFWCNPISGHNTLYWYLQNLGQGPELLIRYENEEAVDDSQLPKDRFSAERLKGVDSTLKIQPAELGDSAVYLCASSLNDREQFFGPGTRLTVL.

This clone was counted only a few times. CDR3 DNA sequence: TGTGCCAGCAGTTACGACCGGGAGCATCTCACAGATACGCAGTATTTT. Translated: CASSYDREHLTDTQYF. The rearrangement links TRBV6-5 to TRBJ2-3; TRBD2 might be the D (6 bases). CDR3 length equals 16 residues. Germline CDR1 reads MNHEY; CDR2 reads SVGAGI. V lost 2 bases and J lost 2, with 14 bases in between.

This chain links TRBV12-5 with TRBJ1-4, with 7 bases identical to TRBD1. CDR1 and CDR2 (germline): LGHNT, FRNRAP. J gave up 4 bases and V 1 base, and 6 bases lay outside the gene matches. CDR3 size: 16 residues. The CDR3 reads CASGLGQGGGNEKLFF. Written as DNA, the CDR3 is TGTGCTAGTGGTTTGGGACAGGGAGGCGGTAATGAAAAACTGTTTTTT.

The gene calls are TRBV13 and TRBJ2-3; D may be TRBD1 or TRBD2 (6 bases each). CDR3 length equals 16 residues. Trimming removed 5 bases at V and 2 bases at J, with 17 bases between. Per the germline V gene, CDR1 is PRHDT and CDR2 is FYEKMQ (reference sequence). The CDR3: CASSQMTGGYTDTQYF. CDR3 in DNA: TGTGCCAGCAGCCAAATGACAGGAGGGTACACAGATACGCAGTATTTT.

V is TRBV6-1 and J is TRBJ2-1, with TRBD2 matching 7 bases. The CDR3 extends over 17 amino acids. Trimming at V came to 3 bases and at J to 0 bases, leaving 8 bases not matched to a gene. Germline-derived CDR1 and CDR2 are MNHNS and SASEGT. CDR3 coding DNA: TGTGCCAGCAGTGATTTTAGCGGGTATAGCTCCTACAATGAGCAGTTCTTC. Translated: CASSDFSGYSSYNEQFF.